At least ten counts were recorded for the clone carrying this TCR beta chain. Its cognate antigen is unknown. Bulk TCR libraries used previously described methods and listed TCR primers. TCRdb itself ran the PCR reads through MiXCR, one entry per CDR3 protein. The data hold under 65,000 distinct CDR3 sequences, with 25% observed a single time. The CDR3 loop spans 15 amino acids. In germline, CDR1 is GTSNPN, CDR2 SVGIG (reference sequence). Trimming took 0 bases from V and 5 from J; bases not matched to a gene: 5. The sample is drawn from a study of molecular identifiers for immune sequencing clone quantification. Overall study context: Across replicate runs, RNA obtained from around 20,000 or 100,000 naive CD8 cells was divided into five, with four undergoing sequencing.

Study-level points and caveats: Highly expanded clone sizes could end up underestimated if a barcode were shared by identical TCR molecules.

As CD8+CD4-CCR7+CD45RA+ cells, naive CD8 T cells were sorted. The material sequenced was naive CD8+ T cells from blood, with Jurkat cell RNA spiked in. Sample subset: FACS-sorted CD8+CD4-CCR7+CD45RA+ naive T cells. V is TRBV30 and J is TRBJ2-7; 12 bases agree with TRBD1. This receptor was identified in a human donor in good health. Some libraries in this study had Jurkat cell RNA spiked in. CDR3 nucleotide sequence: TGTGCCTGGAGTGTCGGGACAGGGGGCTACCACGAGCAGTACTTC. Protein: CAWSVGTGGYHEQYF.